This T cell receptor beta chain is from a study of identifying expanded T cells in peripheral blood. Study-wide points: Over two and four weeks, about 15 and 19 clones changed, versus roughly 1.1 between replicates.

Sequencing was performed with immunoSEQ multiplex PCR; in TCRdb, only in-frame clones are kept and a portion is missing. Of approximately 94,000 clones listed, around 90% are singletons. No infections or other immune events were documented during collection. A note on this clone: As yet, its antigen is unknown.

The CDR3 sequence is 12 residues long. The germline gives CDR1 SQVTM, CDR2 ANQGSEA. Trimming removed 7 bases from V and 0 bases from J, with 9 bases in between. This sequence originates from a person aged 18 to 75 in good health. Specimen: blood. The chain couples TRBV29-1 to TRBJ1-1; tentative D call: TRBD1 (6 bases). The CDR3 reads CSGEGVNTEAFF. The CDR3 nucleotides read TGCAGCGGTGAGGGGGTGAACACTGAAGCTTTCTTT.